This TCR beta chain was sequenced during a study of T cells in Graves' hyperthyroidism and ophthalmopathy. Whole-study results and caveats: Blood shared most expanded thyroid clonotypes above 0.001. Ophthalmopathy onset followed model prediction by a median approximately seven months.

A remark on this clonotype: What it binds is unknown.

The TCR beta CDR3 regions underwent amplification using RNA transcripts as the source. HTBI primers were used for first-round RT-PCR of the TCR CDR3. TCRdb redid the calling of the multiplex PCR reads with MiXCR, one entry per CDR3 protein. This sample yields roughly 570,000 distinct CDR3 sequences, of which approximately 44% are seen a single time; around 19% belongs to the top ten. Lactation, pregnancy, other autoimmune disease or uncontrolled infection excluded patients. Diagnostic decisions used clinical symptoms, serum thyroxine and TRAb, thyroid ultrasound and orbital computed tomography. This CDR3 region has 12 residues. V lost 6 bases to trimming and J lost 1 base, with 9 bases between them. CDR1 and CDR2 from the germline V gene are DFQATT and SNEGSKA (reference sequence).

The TCR sequence derives from an adult woman with Graves' disease, either hyperthyroidism or ophthalmopathy (not recorded which). Input material: peripheral blood or thyroid tissue (not recorded which). The genes are TRBV20-1 and TRBJ1-1; no clear D. This chain's CDR3 is CSATPGNTEAFF. CDR3 in DNA: TGCAGTGCGACTCCGGGGAACACTGAAGCTTTCTTT.